The 16 T cell receptor beta chains reported below all come from one sample, sequenced in a study of blood T cell repertoires in COVID-19. Data came from immunoSEQ multiplex PCR; TCRdb stores just in-frame clones and leaves some out. The sample includes about 220,000 clones, around nine tenths of them seen just once. Sequencing was performed on PBMCs or T cells enriched from blood (not recorded which). The receptors were gathered from a woman in her 50s with acute COVID-19.

This sequence joins TRBV27 and TRBJ1-3; 11 bases are shared with TRBD1. The CDR3 is 18 amino acids. Trimming at V came to 1 base and at J to 2 bases, leaving 7 bases not matched to a gene. Germline loops: CDR1 MNHEY, CDR2 SMNVEV (reference sequence). The CDR3 reads CASSLFGTGGAAGNTIYF. CDR3 coding DNA: TGTGCCAGCAGTTTATTCGGGACAGGGGGGGCGGCTGGAAACACCATATATTTT.

The chain joins TRBV27 to TRBJ2-3; D unresolved. The length of the CDR3 is 13 residues. Germline V gene data show CDR1 as MNHEY and CDR2 as SMNVEV (reference sequence). The V gene lost 4 bases and the J gene lost 3 bases, with 8 bases spanning the gap. The CDR3 reads CASSSPLTDTQYF. The DNA for the CDR3 is TGTGCCAGCAGTTCCCCCCTTACAGATACGCAGTATTTT.

The chain has TRBV4-1 and TRBJ2-3; possible D gene TRBD2, 5 bases. The CDR3 consists of 16 residues. V gave up 4 bases and J gave up 1 base, with 15 bases separating them. Per germline, CDR1 MGHRA and CDR2 YSYEKL. In DNA, the CDR3 is TGCGCCAGCAGCCCTAGATCGGAGGTGGGCACAGATACGCAGTATTTT. Protein product: CASSPRSEVGTDTQYF.

The rearrangement uses TRBV7-9 and TRBJ2-5; D might be TRBD1 (6 bases). Germline V gene sequence: CDR1 SEHNR, CDR2 FQNEAQ (reference sequence). The CDR3 extends over 16 amino acids. Trimming removed 6 bases from V and 4 bases from J, with 21 bases in between. The CDR3 loop reads CASRPSGDRRPETQYF. The CDR3 DNA is TGTGCCAGCAGACCTAGTGGCGACAGGAGACCAGAGACCCAGTACTTC. Supplemented by reference TRBV7-9 and TRBJ2-5, the full variable domain reads DTGVSQNPRHKITKRGQNVTFRCDPISEHNRLYWYRQTLGQGPEFLTYFQNEAQLEKSRLLSDRFSAERPKGSFSTLEIQRTEQGDSAMYLCASRPSGDRRPETQYFGPGTRLLVL.

The chain has TRBV6-5 and TRBJ1-4; TRBD1 matches at 8 bases. The CDR3 is 16 residues long. Germline CDR1 reads MNHEY; CDR2 reads SVGAGI. V dropped 3 bases and J dropped 4; count of bases not matched to a gene: 7. The CDR3 DNA reads as TGTGCCAGCAGTTATCAGCAGGGGGCGGGTAATGAAAAACTGTTTTTT. This sequence encodes CASSYQQGAGNEKLFF.

J is TRBJ2-5 and V is TRBV7-3; 12 bases fit TRBD1. Germline-derived CDR1 and CDR2 are SGHTA and FQGTGA. V gave up 5 bases and J gave up 5 bases; unmatched junction bases: 6. The CDR3 has 15 residues. CDR3: CASSIGTGGGETQYF. The CDR3 nucleotides are TGTGCCAGCAGCATCGGGACAGGGGGCGGTGAGACCCAGTACTTC.

This chain joins TRBV6-5 and TRBJ2-5; 7 bases are a match to TRBD2. The V gene's germline CDR1 is MNHEY and CDR2 SVGAGI. Trimming cost V 4 bases and J 4 bases; bases outside gene matches: 6. There are 14 residues in the CDR3. In DNA form, the CDR3 reads TGTGCCAGCAGTTCGGGACTATCGTCAGAGACCCAGTACTTC. Protein: CASSSGLSSETQYF.

The CDR3 protein is CASSLSHPAYEQYF. CDR3 nucleotide sequence: TGTGCCAGCAGTTTATCGCATCCAGCCTACGAGCAGTACTTC. This chain uses TRBV27 with TRBJ2-7; D ambiguous. Germline V gives CDR1 MNHEY, CDR2 SMNVEV (reference sequence). The V and J ends lost 0 bases and 2 bases respectively, with 8 bases between them. The CDR3 has 14 amino acids.

V gene TRBV5-1 combines with J gene TRBJ1-5, with D unclear. The germline gives CDR1 SGHRS, CDR2 YFSETQ. This CDR3 comprises 14 residues. V lost 0 bases, J lost 4 bases, and 8 bases lay in between. The CDR3 DNA is TGCGCCAGCAGCTTGGGTCACCAGAATCAGCCCCAGCATTTT. This encodes CASSLGHQNQPQHF.

The chain carries TRBV7-3 and TRBJ2-1; the match to TRBD2 covers 8 bases. Trimming at V came to 5 bases and at J to 6 bases, leaving 9 bases not matched to a gene. The CDR3 spans 15 residues. CDR1 SGHTA and CDR2 FQGTGA come from the germline V gene. The CDR3: CASSPTSGPFNEQFF. CDR3 DNA: TGTGCCAGCAGCCCCACTAGCGGACCCTTCAATGAGCAGTTCTTC.

The chain uses TRBV9 and TRBJ1-4; D call uncertain. Trimming stripped 0 bases from V and 3 bases from J, with 9 bases between. Germline CDR1 SGDLS, CDR2 YYNGEE. The CDR3 is 15 amino acids. The CDR3 DNA reads as TGTGCCAGCAGCGTAGGGCAGGCTCCTAATGAAAAACTGTTTTTT. This encodes CASSVGQAPNEKLFF. Full variable domain (outside the CDR3, taken from reference TRBV9 and TRBJ1-4): DSGVTQTPKHLITATGQRVTLRCSPRSGDLSVYWYQQSLDQGLQFLIQYYNGEERAKGNILERFSAQQFPDLHSELNLSSLELGDSALYFCASSVGQAPNEKLFFGSGTQLSVL.

This chain links TRBV27 with TRBJ2-1; TRBD2 matches 10 bases. Per the germline V gene, CDR1 is MNHEY and CDR2 is SMNVEV (reference sequence). V shed 2 bases, J shed 7 bases, and the junction held 11 bases outside the gene matches. The CDR3 has 17 residues. CDR3 sequence: CASSLGTSVGWDNEQFF. The CDR3 region has the DNA TGTGCCAGCAGTTTAGGGACTAGCGTCGGGTGGGATAATGAGCAGTTCTTC.

The chain combines TRBV7-9 with TRBJ2-2; tentative D call: TRBD1 (6 bases). Germline CDR1 SEHNR, CDR2 FQNEAQ (reference sequence). The CDR3 runs 14 residues. V lost 6 bases and J lost 3, with 11 bases in between. Written as DNA, the CDR3 is TGTGCCAGCAGGAAGACAGGTTACACCGGGGAGCTGTTTTTT. Protein sequence: CASRKTGYTGELFF. The variable domain in full, with the rest retrieved from reference TRBV7-9 and TRBJ2-2, is DTGVSQNPRHKITKRGQNVTFRCDPISEHNRLYWYRQTLGQGPEFLTYFQNEAQLEKSRLLSDRFSAERPKGSFSTLEIQRTEQGDSAMYLCASRKTGYTGELFFGEGSRLTVL.

J is TRBJ2-1 and V is TRBV9; 8 bases are shared with TRBD2. This CDR3 comprises 15 residues. The ends lost 2 bases at V and 5 bases at J; junction bases unmatched: 6. Germline V lookup: CDR1 SGDLS, CDR2 YYNGEE. The CDR3 DNA follows: TGTGCCAGCAGCGTGAACGGGAGGGCCGACAATGAGCAGTTCTTC. Translating it yields CASSVNGRADNEQFF.

The chain carries TRBV7-9 and TRBJ1-2, with 10 bases matching TRBD1. Per germline, CDR1 SEHNR and CDR2 FQNEAQ (reference sequence). Trimming cost V 1 base and J 2 bases; bases outside gene matches: 1. The CDR3 is made up of 15 amino acids. CDR3 protein: CASSLGGQGNYGYTF. CDR3 coding DNA: TGTGCCAGCAGCTTAGGGGGACAGGGGAACTATGGCTACACCTTC.

The chain recombines TRBV19 with TRBJ2-1; D is unresolved. The germline V and J ends were trimmed by 1 base and 0 bases, with 7 bases remaining between them. The CDR3 length is 15 residues. Germline assignment: CDR1 LNHDA and CDR2 SQIVND (reference sequence). The CDR3 loop reads CASSIGGNSYNEQFF. The DNA of the CDR3 is TGTGCCAGTAGTATAGGAGGAAACTCCTACAATGAGCAGTTCTTC.